Described below is a single T cell receptor beta chain sequence and its context. The antigen remains unidentified. TCRdb processed the multiplex PCR reads anew with MiXCR; each CDR3 protein has one entry. Of approximately 230,000 distinct CDR3 sequences listed, 30% to 35% were seen once; the top ten hold 3% to 4%. Trimming cost V 0 bases and J 7 bases; bases outside gene matches: 5. Germline V gives CDR1 MDHEN, CDR2 SYDVKM. The CDR3 runs to 15 residues. Samples came from axillary lymph nodes draining the breast cancer. The entry originates in a study of breast tumors, draining lymph nodes, adjacent tissues. The study's findings and limits: Compared with lymph nodes, tumors were less diverse; compared with nontumor tissue, more.

Material for sequencing was axillary lymph node tissue. This clonotype was obtained from a female donor with breast cancer. Some clones in this sample may be carry-over from other donors' samples. This chain uses TRBV28 with TRBJ2-1; the match to TRBD1 covers 8 bases. The CDR3 DNA is TGTGCCAGCAGTTTATGGGACAGGGTAAGAAATGAGCAGTTCTTC. Translation: CASSLWDRVRNEQFF.